This T cell receptor (beta chain) was found in a study of T cell repertoires in cytomegalovirus infection. Whole-study context: As its CMV epitopes, the study selected recently identified HLA-C-restricted and well-studied HLA-B-restricted targets.

In this sample, this clonotype turned up a few times. What it binds is unknown. TCRdb reanalysed the reads using MiXCR and keeps one entry per CDR3 protein. This table holds approximately 1,000,000 distinct CDR3 sequences, 31% found once. CDR1 and CDR2 (germline): MNHNS, SASEGT. The CDR3 totals 15 residues. V gave up 4 bases and J gave up 2 bases; unmatched junction bases: 4. The sample in question was cultured CD8+ T cells from PBMCs, obtained from culture after CMV antigen stimulation. The chain links TRBV6-1 to TRBJ2-1, with 8 bases lining up with TRBD1. This TCR came from a human donor in good health (CMV status not recorded). Some clones in this sample may be carry-over from other donors' samples. In nucleotides, the CDR3 is TGTGCCAGCAGTGGGACAGGGCGGACCTACAATGAGCAGTTCTTC. Encoded protein: CASSGTGRTYNEQFF.